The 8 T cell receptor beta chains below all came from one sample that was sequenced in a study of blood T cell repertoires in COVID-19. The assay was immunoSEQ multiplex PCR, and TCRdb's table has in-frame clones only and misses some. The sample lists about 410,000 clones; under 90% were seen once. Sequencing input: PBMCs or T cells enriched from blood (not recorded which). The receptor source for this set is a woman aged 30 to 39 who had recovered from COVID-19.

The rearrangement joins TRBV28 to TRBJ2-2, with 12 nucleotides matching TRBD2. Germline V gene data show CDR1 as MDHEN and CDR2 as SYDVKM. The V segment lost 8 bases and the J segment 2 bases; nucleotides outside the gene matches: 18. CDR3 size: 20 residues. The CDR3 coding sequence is TGTGCCAGCCGGATCAAAAGGACTAGCGGGAAAAAGGGCAACACCGGGGAGCTGTTTTTT. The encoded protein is CASRIKRTSGKKGNTGELFF.

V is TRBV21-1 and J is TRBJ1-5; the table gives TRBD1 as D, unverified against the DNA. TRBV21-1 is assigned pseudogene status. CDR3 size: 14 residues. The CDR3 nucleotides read TGTGCCAGCAGCACGCACAGTATGGGTCAGCCCCAGCATTTT. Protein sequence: CASSTHSMGQPQHF.

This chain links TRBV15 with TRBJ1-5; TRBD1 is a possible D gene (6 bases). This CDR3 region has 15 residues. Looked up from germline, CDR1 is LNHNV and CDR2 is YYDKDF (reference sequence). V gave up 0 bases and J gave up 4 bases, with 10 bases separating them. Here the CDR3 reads CATSRDKGGNQPQHF. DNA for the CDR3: TGTGCCACCAGCAGAGATAAGGGGGGGAATCAGCCCCAGCATTTT.

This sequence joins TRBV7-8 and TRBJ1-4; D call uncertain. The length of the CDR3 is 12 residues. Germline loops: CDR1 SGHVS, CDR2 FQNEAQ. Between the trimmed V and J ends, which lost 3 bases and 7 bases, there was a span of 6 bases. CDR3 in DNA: TGTGCCAGCAGCTTTACGAGTGAAAAACTGTTTTTT. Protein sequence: CASSFTSEKLFF.

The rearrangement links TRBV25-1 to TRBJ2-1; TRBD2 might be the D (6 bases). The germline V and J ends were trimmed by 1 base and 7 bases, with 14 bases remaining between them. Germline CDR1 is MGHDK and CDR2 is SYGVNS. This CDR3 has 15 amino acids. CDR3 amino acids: CASSESGALQNEQFF. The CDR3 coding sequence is TGTGCCAGCAGTGAATCGGGAGCTCTACAAAATGAGCAGTTCTTC.

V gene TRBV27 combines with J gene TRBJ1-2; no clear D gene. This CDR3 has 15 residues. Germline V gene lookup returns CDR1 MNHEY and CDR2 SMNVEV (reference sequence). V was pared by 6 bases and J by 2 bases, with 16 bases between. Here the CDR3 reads CASRASVQINYGYTF. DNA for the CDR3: TGTGCCAGCAGAGCCTCAGTACAGATAAACTATGGCTACACCTTC.

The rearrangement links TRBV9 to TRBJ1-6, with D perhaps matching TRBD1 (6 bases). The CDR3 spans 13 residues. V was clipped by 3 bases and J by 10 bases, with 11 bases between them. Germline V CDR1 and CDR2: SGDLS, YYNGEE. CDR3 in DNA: TGTGCCAGCAGCGGGGACACACGGTCACCCCTCCACTTT. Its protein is CASSGDTRSPLHF.

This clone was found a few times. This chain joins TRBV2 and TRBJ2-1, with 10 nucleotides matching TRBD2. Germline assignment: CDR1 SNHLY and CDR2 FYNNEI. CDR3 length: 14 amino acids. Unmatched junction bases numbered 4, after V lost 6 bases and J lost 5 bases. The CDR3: CASSGLAEDNEQFF. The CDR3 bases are TGTGCCAGCAGCGGACTAGCGGAAGACAATGAGCAGTTCTTC.